These 31 T cell receptor beta chains share one sample of origin, sequenced in a study of a mutant IDH1 vaccine in newly diagnosed glioma. Their recognized antigens are unknown. The data were produced by immunoSEQ multiplex PCR, yet TCRdb's version contains in-frame clones alone and is incomplete. Here the sample spans under 85,000 clones, roughly 85% being singletons. Sample time point: week 23, last vaccination. Alongside topical imiquimod, each dose of vaccine comprised 300 ug of mutant IDH1 20-mer peptide. The material sequenced was PBMCs, taken from a glioma patient whose treatment included an IDH1 peptide vaccine. The receptor set was obtained from a woman between 45 and 60 years old with glioma.

This clone appeared a single time. The V gene is TRBV7-9, the J gene TRBJ2-2; D gene unclear. V gave up 0 bases and J gave up 5 bases, with 16 bases separating them. Per the germline V gene, CDR1 is SEHNR and CDR2 is FQNEAQ (reference sequence). This CDR3 spans 17 amino acids. The CDR3 protein is CASSLATAWPGTGELFF. The CDR3, as DNA: TGTGCCAGCAGCTTAGCCACAGCATGGCCGGGTACCGGGGAGCTGTTTTTT. The whole variable domain, remainder taken from reference TRBV7-9 and TRBJ2-2, is DTGVSQNPRHKITKRGQNVTFRCDPISEHNRLYWYRQTLGQGPEFLTYFQNEAQLEKSRLLSDRFSAERPKGSFSTLEIQRTEQGDSAMYLCASSLATAWPGTGELFFGEGSRLTVL.

This clone appeared a single time. V gene TRBV6-5 combines with J gene TRBJ2-7; a possible D gene is TRBD2 (5 bases). Germline V lookup: CDR1 MNHEY, CDR2 SVGAGI. V gave up 6 bases and J gave up 4 bases, with 10 bases separating them. The CDR3 covers 12 residues. The CDR3 nucleotides read TGTGCCAGCAGCGGGAACGGATACGAGCAGTACTTC. This translates into CASSGNGYEQYF.

V is TRBV28 and J is TRBJ2-7, with 10 nucleotides matching TRBD2. The CDR3 runs to 16 residues. Germline-derived CDR1 and CDR2 are MDHEN and SYDVKM. Trimming removed 4 bases from V and 4 bases from J; junction bases left unmatched: 10. The CDR3 bases are TGTGCCAGCAGTTCCCCCACAGCGGGAGGGCGGTACGAGCAGTACTTC. Amino acids: CASSSPTAGGRYEQYF.

The V gene is TRBV19, the J gene TRBJ2-3; D is unclear. Looked up from germline, CDR1 is LNHDA and CDR2 is SQIVND (reference sequence). The CDR3 has 16 amino acids. V lost 3 bases to trimming and J lost 1 base, with 14 bases between them. The CDR3 protein is CASSITVGLGTDTQYF. The CDR3 bases are TGTGCCAGTAGTATTACAGTGGGTCTTGGCACAGATACGCAGTATTTT.

The chain has TRBV7-8 and TRBJ2-1; the match to TRBD2 covers 9 bases. The CDR3 totals 15 residues. Germline V lookup: CDR1 SGHVS, CDR2 FQNEAQ. Trimming took 3 bases from V and 4 from J; bases not matched to a gene: 4. CDR3 in amino acids: CASSFTLAGYNEQFF. The CDR3 nucleotides read TGTGCCAGCAGCTTCACTCTAGCGGGGTACAATGAGCAGTTCTTC.

The chain uses TRBV30 and TRBJ2-2; D is possibly TRBD1 (6 bases). V was shortened by 8 bases and J by 0 bases, with 19 bases between the two germline ends. CDR1 and CDR2 from the germline V gene are GTSNPN and SVGIG (reference sequence). The CDR3 has 16 residues. CDR3: CAHRQETIANTGELFF. Here the CDR3 DNA reads TGTGCCCATAGACAGGAAACCATTGCGAACACCGGGGAGCTGTTTTTT.

The V and J genes are TRBV19 and TRBJ2-7; maybe TRBD2 (5 bases). V was trimmed by 6 bases and J by 0 bases, leaving 12 bases between them. This CDR3 comprises 14 residues. Germline assignment: CDR1 LNHDA and CDR2 SQIVND (reference sequence). The DNA of the CDR3 is TGTGCCAGTAGGTCATTGGGGAGCTCCTACGAGCAGTACTTC. Protein: CASRSLGSSYEQYF.

V gene TRBV6-4 combines with J gene TRBJ1-2; D remains unclear. Trimming cost V 0 bases and J 4 bases, with 15 bases left between them. The CDR3 covers 16 residues. The V gene's germline CDR1 is MRHNA and CDR2 SNTAGT. CDR3 DNA: TGTGCCAGCAGTGACTCGGAGTCCGCATCCTCCTATGGCTACACCTTC. Translating it yields CASSDSESASSYGYTF.

The V call is TRBV5-6, the J call TRBJ2-7, with unresolved D. The CDR3 covers 12 residues. Germline V gives CDR1 SGHDT, CDR2 YYEEEE. Between the trimmed V and J ends, which lost 3 bases and 2 bases, there was a span of 6 bases. CDR3 sequence (DNA): TGTGCCAGCAGCTCCCAGACCTACGAGCAGTACTTC. Protein sequence: CASSSQTYEQYF.

This chain links TRBV7-2 with TRBJ1-5, with unresolved D. Germline V gene lookup returns CDR1 SGHTA and CDR2 FQGNSA. Trimming removed 3 bases at V and 9 bases at J, with 12 bases between. The CDR3 runs 13 residues. As DNA, the CDR3 is TGTGCCAGCAGCTTCGGGCCCTTCGGGCCCCAGCATTTT. It translates to CASSFGPFGPQHF.

The V call is TRBV4-1, the J call TRBJ2-2; 11 positions agree with TRBD2. The CDR3 has 16 residues. V gave up 1 base and J gave up 6 bases; unmatched junction bases: 4. Germline CDR1 and CDR2: MGHRA and YSYEKL. CDR3 DNA sequence: TGCGCCAGCAGCCAAGTTACTAGCGGGAGTGCCGGGGAGCTGTTTTTT. This translates into CASSQVTSGSAGELFF.

The chain couples TRBV30 to TRBJ2-7; 7 bases map to TRBD1. CDR3 size: 15 residues. The V gene's germline CDR1 is GTSNPN and CDR2 SVGIG (reference sequence). V lost 3 bases and J lost 4; bases outside the gene matches: 12. CDR3 loop: CAWSLNGGQWYEQYF. The CDR3 DNA is TGTGCCTGGAGCCTAAATGGGGGACAGTGGTACGAGCAGTACTTC.

The rearrangement links TRBV6-5 to TRBJ2-7; D call uncertain. The length of the CDR3 is 15 residues. Trimming took off 1 base at V and 1 base at J, with 11 bases between the two ends. Germline assignment: CDR1 MNHEY and CDR2 SVGAGI. The CDR3 loop is CASSYYSTGSYEQYF. CDR3 bases: TGTGCCAGCAGTTACTACAGCACTGGGTCCTACGAGCAGTACTTC.

The chain links TRBV28 to TRBJ1-1; the D is unclear. This CDR3 has 15 amino acids. Germline V gene lookup returns CDR1 MDHEN and CDR2 SYDVKM. Trimming took 3 bases from V and 5 from J, leaving 16 bases between them. This CDR3 reads CASSLSGGVATEAFF. CDR3 DNA sequence: TGTGCCAGCAGTTTGTCGGGCGGCGTCGCGACTGAAGCTTTCTTT.

This clone was picked up a small number of times. This chain connects TRBV29-1 to TRBJ1-5; D remains unclear. The CDR3 is 12 amino acids. Deletions cut 4 bases from V and 4 bases from J, with 8 bases between. Germline CDR1 SQVTM, CDR2 ANQGSEA. The CDR3 reads CSVGEANQPQHF. The CDR3 region has the DNA TGCAGCGTTGGAGAAGCGAATCAGCCCCAGCATTTT.

The genes are TRBV19 and TRBJ2-7; a weak D match, TRBD2 (7 bases). V lost 10 bases and J lost 5, with 24 bases in between. The CDR3 has 15 amino acids. The germline CDR1 and CDR2 sequences are LNHDA and SQIVND (reference sequence). CDR3: CATAPRRGAADEQYF. The CDR3 nucleotides read TGTGCCACCGCGCCTCGACGGGGGGCCGCAGACGAGCAGTACTTC.

V gene TRBV10-3 combines with J gene TRBJ1-5, with D maybe TRBD1 (5 bases). The germline CDR1 and CDR2 sequences are ENHRY and SYGVKD. CDR3 length: 14 amino acids. V was shortened by 2 bases and J by 3 bases, with 8 bases between the two germline ends. The CDR3 bases are TGTGCCATCAGTGAGGGGGGGTACAATCAGCCCCAGCATTTT. Encoded protein: CAISEGGYNQPQHF.

The chain carries TRBV4-2 and TRBJ1-1, with no clear D. V lost 0 bases to trimming and J lost 1 base, with 6 bases between them. CDR3 size: 14 residues. Germline V gene data show CDR1 as LGHNA and CDR2 as YNFKEQ. The CDR3 is CASSQDLANTEAFF. As DNA, the CDR3 is TGTGCCAGCAGCCAAGATTTAGCGAACACTGAAGCTTTCTTT.

J is TRBJ2-1 and V is TRBV10-2, with 16 positions matching TRBD2. The length of the CDR3 is 18 residues. From germline, CDR1 is WSHSY and CDR2 SAAADI. After removal of 7 bases from V and 0 bases from J, the junction contained 6 bases not matched to a gene. The CDR3 DNA follows: TGCGCCAGCAAAGGGGGACTAGCGGGAGGGAGCTCCTACAATGAGCAGTTCTTC. It yields the protein CASKGGLAGGSSYNEQFF.

V and J are TRBV28 and TRBJ2-7, with 9 bases lining up with TRBD1. With V trimmed by 5 bases and J by 3 bases, 5 bases remained unmatched. Germline lookup yields CDR1 MDHEN and CDR2 SYDVKM. CDR3 size: 14 residues. The CDR3 protein is CASSAGTGFYEQYF. DNA of the CDR3: TGTGCCAGCAGTGCCGGGACAGGGTTCTACGAGCAGTACTTC.

The chain carries TRBV19 and TRBJ2-7; D perhaps matches TRBD2 (6 bases). The CDR3 runs to 13 residues. Germline CDR1 LNHDA, CDR2 SQIVND (reference sequence). V lost 8 bases and J 4 bases, leaving 15 bases between the germline ends. DNA of the CDR3: TGTGCCAGTCGTGGGGGAGGTGGGTACGAGCAGTACTTC. Encoded protein: CASRGGGGYEQYF.

The chain links TRBV6-1 to TRBJ2-5; 11 positions agree with TRBD1. V lost 4 bases to trimming and J lost 4 bases; unmatched junction nucleotides: 14. In germline, CDR1 is MNHNS, CDR2 SASEGT. CDR3 size: 18 residues. This CDR3 is CASSGGTGGQLFGETQYF. The CDR3 coding sequence is TGTGCCAGCAGTGGTGGGACAGGGGGACAGCTCTTCGGAGAGACCCAGTACTTC.

J is TRBJ2-5 and V is TRBV4-1; the match to TRBD2 covers 15 bases. This CDR3 is 17 amino acids long. Losses at the gene ends were 4 bases for V and 6 bases for J; bases not matched to a gene: 9. Germline assignment: CDR1 MGHRA and CDR2 YSYEKL. This CDR3 is CASSLPSGLAGGKTQYF. The CDR3 bases are TGCGCCAGCAGCCTCCCCTCGGGACTAGCGGGAGGAAAGACCCAGTACTTC.

The chain links TRBV6-5 to TRBJ2-7; 12 nucleotides match TRBD1. The CDR3 runs to 14 residues. Germline-derived CDR1 and CDR2 are MNHEY and SVGAGI. V shed 5 bases and J 6 bases; nucleotides not matched to a gene: 5. Here the CDR3 reads CASSLRDRGLEQYF. The DNA of the CDR3 is TGTGCCAGCAGTCTCCGGGACAGGGGGCTCGAGCAGTACTTC.

The rearrangement links TRBV12-5 to TRBJ2-5; D gene unclear. Between the trimmed V and J ends, which lost 6 bases and 7 bases, there was a span of 12 bases. Germline loops: CDR1 LGHNT, CDR2 FRNRAP. The CDR3 runs to 12 residues. This CDR3 is CASGLNLGTQYF. The CDR3 region has the DNA TGTGCTAGTGGACTAAACCTAGGGACCCAGTACTTC.

The chain is built from TRBV5-1 and TRBJ2-3; TRBD1 matches 9 bases. The CDR3 sequence is 15 residues long. In germline, CDR1 is SGHRS, CDR2 YFSETQ. Trimming removed 0 bases from V and 2 bases from J; junction bases left unmatched: 1. The CDR3 reads CASSLGQGVTDTQYF. DNA of the CDR3: TGCGCCAGCAGCTTGGGACAGGGGGTCACAGATACGCAGTATTTT.

The chain combines TRBV7-2 with TRBJ1-4; 8 bases agree with TRBD1. The ends lost 8 bases at V and 3 bases at J; junction bases unmatched: 5. The germline V gene has CDR1 SGHTA and CDR2 FQGNSA. The CDR3 spans 14 residues. DNA for the CDR3: TGTGCCAGCCGACAGGGGTGGGCTAATGAAAAACTGTTTTTT. Translated, it gives CASRQGWANEKLFF.

This rearrangement joins TRBV5-4 to TRBJ2-7; 7 nucleotides match TRBD2. Germline V lookup: CDR1 SGHNT, CDR2 YYREEE (reference sequence). V dropped 4 bases and J dropped 1; count of bases not matched to a gene: 5. The length of the CDR3 is 14 residues. The CDR3 DNA reads as TGTGCCAGCAGCCCTTGGGGGGGGTCCTACGAGCAGTACTTC. This gives the protein CASSPWGGSYEQYF.

The V and J genes are TRBV19 and TRBJ2-2; the D is unclear. Per the germline V gene, CDR1 is LNHDA and CDR2 is SQIVND (reference sequence). CDR3 size: 16 residues. Trimming stripped 7 bases from V and 2 bases from J, with 17 bases between. DNA of the CDR3: TGTGCCAGTACCCGTCGGAAACAGCCAAACACCGGGGAGCTGTTTTTT. Encoded protein: CASTRRKQPNTGELFF.

V usage is TRBV5-4 and J usage is TRBJ2-7; D possibly matches TRBD1 or TRBD2 (5 bases each). V lost 0 bases, J lost 7 bases, and 8 bases lay in between. The germline CDR1 and CDR2 sequences are SGHNT and YYREEE (reference sequence). The CDR3 extends over 12 amino acids. This CDR3 is CASSLGGSEQYF. The CDR3 DNA sequence: TGTGCCAGCAGCTTGGGGGGGAGTGAGCAGTACTTC.

This clone was recorded only once. V gene TRBV5-1 combines with J gene TRBJ1-1; 8 nucleotides agree with TRBD1. After removal of 3 bases from V and 1 base from J, the junction contained 5 bases not matched to a gene. The germline V gene has CDR1 SGHRS and CDR2 YFSETQ. The CDR3 has 15 amino acids. CDR3 amino acids: CASSSTGAKNTEAFF. The CDR3 DNA reads as TGCGCCAGCAGCTCGACAGGGGCTAAGAACACTGAAGCTTTCTTT.